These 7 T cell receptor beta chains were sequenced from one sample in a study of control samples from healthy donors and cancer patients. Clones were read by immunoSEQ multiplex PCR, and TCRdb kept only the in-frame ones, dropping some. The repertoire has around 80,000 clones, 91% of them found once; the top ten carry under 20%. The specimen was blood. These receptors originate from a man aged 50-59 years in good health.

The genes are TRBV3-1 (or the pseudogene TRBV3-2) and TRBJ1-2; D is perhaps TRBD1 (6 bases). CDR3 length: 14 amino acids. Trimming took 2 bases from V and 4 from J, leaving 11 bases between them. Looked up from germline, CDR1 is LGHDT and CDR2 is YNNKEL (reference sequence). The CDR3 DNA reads TGTGCCAGCAGCCAACGACAGGAGGGCTATGGCTACACCTTC. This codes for CASSQRQEGYGYTF.

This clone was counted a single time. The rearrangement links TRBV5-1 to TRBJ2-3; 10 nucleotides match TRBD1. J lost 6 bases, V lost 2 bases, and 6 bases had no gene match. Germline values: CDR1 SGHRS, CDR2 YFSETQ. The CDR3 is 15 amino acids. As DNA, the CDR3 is TGCGCCAGCAGCTTAGGACAGGGGGATCGGGATACGCAGTATTTT. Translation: CASSLGQGDRDTQYF.

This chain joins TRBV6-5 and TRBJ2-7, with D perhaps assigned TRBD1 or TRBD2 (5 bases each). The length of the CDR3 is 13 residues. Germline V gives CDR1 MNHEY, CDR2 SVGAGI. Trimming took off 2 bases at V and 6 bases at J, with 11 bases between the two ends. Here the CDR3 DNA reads TGTGCCAGCAGTTACAGGGGCAGCGGCGAGCAGTACTTC. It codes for CASSYRGSGEQYF.

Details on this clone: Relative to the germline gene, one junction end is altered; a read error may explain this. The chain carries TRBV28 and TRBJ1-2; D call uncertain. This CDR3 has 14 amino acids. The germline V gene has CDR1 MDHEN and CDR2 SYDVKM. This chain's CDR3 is CASSLASLGYDYTF. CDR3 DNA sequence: TGTGCCAGCAGTTTAGCCAGTCTGGGCTATGACTACACCTTC.

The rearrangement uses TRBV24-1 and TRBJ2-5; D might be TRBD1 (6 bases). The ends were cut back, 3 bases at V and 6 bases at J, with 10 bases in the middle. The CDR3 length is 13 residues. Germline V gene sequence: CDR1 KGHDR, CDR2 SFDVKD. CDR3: CATSDMGAKTQYF. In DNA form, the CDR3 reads TGTGCCACCAGTGATATGGGGGCAAAGACCCAGTACTTC.

The CDR3 region has the DNA TGCGCCAGCAGCCAGTCGGATGGCTACACCTTC. It codes for CASSQSDGYTF. The chain has TRBV5-1 and TRBJ1-2; unclear D gene. The CDR3 contains 11 residues. CDR1 is SGHRS, CDR2 YFSETQ, per germline. V lost 4 bases and J lost 6, with 7 bases in between.

CDR3 region: CASSMEGVLTEAFF. For the CDR3, the DNA is TGTGCCAGTAGTATGGAGGGGGTGTTGACTGAAGCTTTCTTT. The rearrangement joins TRBV19 to TRBJ1-1; a weak D match, TRBD1 (6 bases). The CDR3 extends over 14 amino acids. Germline values: CDR1 LNHDA, CDR2 SQIVND (reference sequence). Trimming stripped 3 bases from V and 5 bases from J, with 13 bases between.